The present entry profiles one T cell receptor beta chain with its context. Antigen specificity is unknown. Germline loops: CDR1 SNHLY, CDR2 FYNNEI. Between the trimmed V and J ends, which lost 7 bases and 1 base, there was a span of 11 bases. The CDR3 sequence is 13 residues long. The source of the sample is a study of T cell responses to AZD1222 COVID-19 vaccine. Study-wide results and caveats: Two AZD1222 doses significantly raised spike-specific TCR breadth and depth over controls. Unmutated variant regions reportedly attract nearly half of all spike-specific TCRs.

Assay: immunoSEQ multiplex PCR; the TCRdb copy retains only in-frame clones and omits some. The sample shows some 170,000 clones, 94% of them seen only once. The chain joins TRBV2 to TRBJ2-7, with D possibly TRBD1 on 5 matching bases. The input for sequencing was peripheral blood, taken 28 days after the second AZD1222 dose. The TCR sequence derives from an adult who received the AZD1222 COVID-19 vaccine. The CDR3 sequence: CASNKDISYEQYF. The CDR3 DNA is TGTGCCAGCAATAAGGACATATCCTACGAGCAGTACTTC.